This TCR beta chain was identified in a study of shared clonotypes between healthy human individuals (TCRdb year 2020). Regarding the study in general: The cohort included three men and a couple of women between 18 and 49 years of age. For each donor, three plates each were used for CD4 naive and CD4 memory, two plates were used for CD8 naive, and one plate was used for CD8 memory. To estimate repertoire size and how much clonotypes are shared between individuals, the study performed deep sequencing of blood TCR repertoires from a handful of healthy adults. To increase sequencing depth and limit assay-specific biases, different laboratories used diverse techniques to prepare libraries and sequence TCR repertoires. Leukapheresis yielded between about 0.85 and 9 billion PBMCs per donor. Beyond this particular receptor, the publication reports: Pairwise subsampling indicated that sequencing depth was expected to affect the degree of clonotype sharing among donors. Only blood was sampled, and tissue TCR repertoires likely differ from those in blood. Even with the large sequencing depth, rarefaction of the sorted-subset datasets indicated that sequencing was incomplete. Larger estimated clonotype richness was generally found for naive subsets than for memory subsets. When several donors were compared, the shared fraction of clonotypes was approximately 5% for naive CD4, around 4% for naive CD8, 2.3% for memory CD4, and less than 0.5% for memory CD8. Because the study included only a small number of donors, the genetic and exposure-history diversity represented was limited. Compared with non-shared clonotypes, the clonotypes found in all four sorted-subset donors had higher generation probabilities.

Healthy HIV-negative adults with no recently reported acute infections or vaccinations were included as donors. All donors were Caucasian adults living in Nashville, Tennessee, USA. CD4+ T cells were enriched by magnetic negative selection, after which naive cells were positively selected on CD45RA and the negative fraction was taken as the memory subset. After blood collection by leukapheresis, PBMCs were isolated using Ficoll-Histopaque density gradient centrifugation and then cryopreserved in the vapor phase of liquid nitrogen. Analytical flow cytometry was used to check the purity and quantity of each magnetically sorted T cell population. Genomic DNA was isolated from each sorted fraction and quantified by UV absorbance on a Nanodrop 2000c. Of note for this clone: The specificity of this receptor is unknown. Base qualities are not recorded, but no much larger clone differs from it by a single base.

TCR CDR3 regions were amplified from genomic DNA by multiplex PCR using the deep immunoSEQ assay. Extracted genomic DNA from each cell subset was spread evenly across all wells of several immunoSEQ 96-well plates, with each plate serving as a replicate. Each replicate PCR for sorted subsets received roughly 0.2 ug genomic DNA, equal to tens of thousands of T cell genomes. The purified libraries were quantified using a Qubit 3.0 fluorometer, sized with a Bioanalyzer 2100, and then quantified again using the KAPA Library Quantification kit. Each immunoSEQ 96-well plate was sequenced on its own single-read 150-cycle Illumina NextSeq 550 flow cell. Per the authors' processing: Because the immunoSEQ output held only junctional sequences and lacked quality scores, the filtering could not match the filtering applied to full-length reads. Sequences were annotated with PyIR, a Python wrapper for IgBLAST v1.9, and V/J genes and CDR3 were assigned using IMGT germline references. Any read was removed if the V/J assignment was weak (E-value above 1e-6), the CDR3 was missing, or the read contained stop codons, out-of-frame junctions, or ambiguous translated residues. V3J clonotypes were defined as sequences sharing an identical inferred V gene, J gene, and CDR3 amino acid sequence. Percentage overlap between repertoires was computed as shared unique clonotypes divided by the size of the smaller repertoire. Three approaches were used to assess repertoire richness: RTK rarefaction, the Chao1 estimator, and Recon v2.1 estimates of unobserved clonotypes. Generation probabilities for all TCRbeta clonotypes obtained by the gDNA method from several donors were computed using OLGA. As stored in TCRdb, this immuneACCESS dataset retains in-frame rearrangements with V and J assigned. A fraction of the clones does not appear; measured against another copy, unresolved V genes explain less than half of the discrepancy, and the remainder lacks a known reason. V and J calls plus clone size are reproduced from that table; the DNA served to infer D and trimming. This sample is represented by approximately 1.5 million clones; around 98.5% of them were singletons. The ten top clones hold around 0.33% of the sample.

CDR1 and CDR2 (SGHNT, YENEEA) derive from the germline V gene. The CDR3 sequence holds 13 residues, the cysteine and phenylalanine included. This entry keeps only the CDR3 DNA: 39 bases, framed from base 1. Trimming removed 8 bases from V and 12 bases from J, leaving 20 bases between the germline ends. This clonotype was obtained from a man younger than 45 in good health. Sequenced: naive CD4+ T cells sorted from blood. Read against the paper, the sample's cell subset or site label means: CD45RA+ positively selected. The V and J segments used are TRBV11-3 and TRBJ2-1, with TRBD2 perhaps the D gene, on 5 matching bases. The CDR3 protein: CASGIVGEPGQFF. The bases are TGTGCCAGCGGCATAGTGGGAGAGCCCGGGCAGTTCTTC.